These 30 T cell receptor beta chains were sequenced from one sample in a study of response to subunit inactivated influenza vaccine. TCRdb itself ran the RT-PCR reads through MiXCR, one entry per CDR3 protein. The sample has about 520,000 distinct CDR3 sequences, less than 30% seen once. Here the sequenced sample was CD4+ T cells sorted from PBMCs, taken roughly 5 days after vaccination. The receptors were gathered from a man in his forties or fifties who received an inactivated influenza vaccine.

V and J are TRBV20-1 and TRBJ1-1, with D possibly TRBD1 on 6 matching bases. The germline V and J ends were trimmed by 5 bases and 4 bases, with 17 bases remaining between them. CDR3 length: 14 residues. Looked up from germline, CDR1 is DFQATT and CDR2 is SNEGSKA (reference sequence). CDR3 coding DNA: TGCAGTGCTCCCGCCGGGGGGGCAGTCACTGAAGCTTTCTTT. Protein product: CSAPAGGAVTEAFF.

In its sample, this clonotype was seen a few times. The V gene is TRBV12-3 or TRBV12-4, the J gene TRBJ2-4; no definite D call. V was trimmed by 6 bases and J by 5 bases, leaving 8 bases between them. The CDR3 length is 12 residues. DNA of the CDR3: TGTGCCAGCAGCACCGCCGAAAACATTCAGTACTTC. Protein sequence: CASSTAENIQYF.

The chain joins TRBV5-5 to TRBJ2-1, with D hard to call. V lost 1 base and J 4 bases, leaving 9 bases between the germline ends. The germline CDR1 and CDR2 sequences are SGHKS and YYEKEE (reference sequence). This CDR3 contains 14 residues. Here the CDR3 reads CASSLMGSYNEQFF. The DNA of the CDR3 is TGTGCCAGCAGCTTGATGGGTTCGTACAATGAGCAGTTCTTC.

This clonotype was picked up many times. This chain connects TRBV29-1 to TRBJ2-3, with D perhaps TRBD1 (6 bases). This CDR3 region has 13 residues. The germline V gene encodes CDR1 SQVTM and CDR2 ANQGSEA. Here the CDR3 reads CSASRGSADTQYF. The DNA for the CDR3 is TGCAGTGCGTCCAGGGGATCGGCAGATACGCAGTATTTT.

The chain is built from TRBV10-2 and TRBJ1-1; D gene ambiguous. Germline V gene lookup returns CDR1 WSHSY and CDR2 SAAADI. Trimming removed 0 bases from V and 5 bases from J, with 10 bases in between. There are 14 residues in the CDR3. DNA of the CDR3: TGCGCCAGCAGTGAGTCAGGGTACAAAACTGAAGCTTTCTTT. Amino acids: CASSESGYKTEAFF.

A few counts support this clonotype. The J gene is TRBJ1-2, the V gene TRBV6-1; tentatively, D is TRBD1 (6 bases). Trimming stripped 6 bases from V and 2 bases from J, with 19 bases between. Germline V gene lookup returns CDR1 MNHNS and CDR2 SASEGT. This CDR3 comprises 16 residues. The CDR3 protein is CASSHEQGWSNYGYTF. CDR3 in DNA: TGTGCCAGCAGCCACGAACAGGGATGGTCGAACTATGGCTACACCTTC.

The chain combines TRBV6-2 or TRBV6-3 with TRBJ1-1; D possibly corresponds to TRBD1 (6 bases). V was trimmed by 7 bases and J by 0 bases, leaving 15 bases between them. The CDR3 is 15 amino acids. Germline values: CDR1 MNHEY, CDR2 SVGEGT. The CDR3 loop reads CASMIGGPVNTEAFF. The CDR3 DNA reads TGTGCCAGCATGATAGGGGGGCCGGTGAACACTGAAGCTTTCTTT.

The chain recombines TRBV11-2 with TRBJ1-2; 8 nucleotides line up with TRBD1. The CDR3 has 17 amino acids. Germline V gene data show CDR1 as SGHAT and CDR2 as FQNNGV. V gave up 5 bases and J gave up 7 bases; unmatched junction bases: 18. For the CDR3, the DNA is TGTGCCAGCAGCCCCAGGACAGGGAGCCACAAACAGGGTGGCTACACCTTC. Translation gives CASSPRTGSHKQGGYTF. The variable domain in full, with the rest retrieved from reference TRBV11-2 and TRBJ1-2, is EAGVAQSPRYKIIEKRQSVAFWCNPISGHATLYWYQQILGQGPKLLIQFQNNGVVDDSQLPKDRFSAERLKGVDSTLKIQPAKLEDSAVYLCASSPRTGSHKQGGYTFGSGTRLTVV.

This clonotype was seen a few times. The V call is TRBV12-3 or TRBV12-4, the J call TRBJ1-5; D not resolved. The length of the CDR3 is 13 residues. V lost 1 base, J lost 5 bases, and 6 bases lay in between. The CDR3 loop is CASSLGLYQPQHF. DNA for the CDR3: TGTGCCAGCAGTTTAGGCCTATATCAGCCCCAGCATTTT.

The chain carries TRBV30 and TRBJ2-7; the D is unclear. With 1 base removed from V and 1 base from J, the gap between germline ends came to 8 bases. The CDR3 runs 13 residues. Germline V gives CDR1 GTSNPN, CDR2 SVGIG (reference sequence). The CDR3 DNA sequence: TGTGCCTGGAGTGACGGCGGATCCTACGAGCAGTACTTC. Protein sequence: CAWSDGGSYEQYF.

This chain joins TRBV29-1 and TRBJ2-1, with 13 positions matching TRBD2. The CDR3 spans 16 residues. The germline V gene encodes CDR1 SQVTM and CDR2 ANQGSEA. V lost 0 bases to trimming and J lost 9 bases; unmatched junction nucleotides: 8. The DNA of the CDR3 is TGCAGCGTTGAAGATCGGGGACTAGCGGGGTATGGTGAGCAGTTCTTC. This sequence encodes CSVEDRGLAGYGEQFF.

This clonotype appeared a few times. The rearrangement uses TRBV20-1 and TRBJ2-1; D is possibly TRBD2 (5 bases). Trimming took 6 bases from V and 5 from J, leaving 5 bases between them. CDR1 is DFQATT, CDR2 SNEGSKA, per germline (reference sequence). The CDR3 consists of 10 residues. CDR3 sequence reads: CSAGDNEQFF. In nucleotides, the CDR3 is TGCAGTGCCGGGGACAATGAGCAGTTCTTC.

CDR3 nucleotides: TGTGCCAGCACGAGAGGCTCCGAGCAGTACTTC. This translates into CASTRGSEQYF. V is TRBV12-3 or TRBV12-4 and J is TRBJ2-7; no clear D gene. The V and J ends lost 7 bases and 6 bases respectively, with 10 bases between them. The CDR3 consists of 11 residues.

This clonotype has only a few counts. The genes are TRBV20-1 and TRBJ1-5; no definite D call. The V end was cut by 1 base, the J end by 2 bases, with 6 bases between. Looked up from germline, CDR1 is DFQATT and CDR2 is SNEGSKA (reference sequence). The CDR3 is 13 residues long. The CDR3 bases are TGCAGTGCTAGAGCTGAGGGCAATCAGCCCCAGCATTTT. Amino acids: CSARAEGNQPQHF.

This chain links TRBV20-1 with TRBJ1-6; TRBD1 is a possible D gene (6 bases). The CDR3 runs 15 residues. In germline, CDR1 is DFQATT, CDR2 SNEGSKA (reference sequence). V was shortened by 6 bases and J by 9 bases, with 21 bases between the two germline ends. The CDR3 reads CSARIRTANFSPLHF. DNA of the CDR3: TGCAGTGCAAGGATTCGGACAGCAAACTTTTCACCCCTCCACTTT.

In this sample, this clonotype turned up a few times. V usage is TRBV9 and J usage is TRBJ2-1; 9 nucleotides match TRBD1. From germline, CDR1 is SGDLS and CDR2 YYNGEE. The trim removed 3 bases at V and 6 bases at J, leaving 7 bases unmatched. The CDR3 totals 15 residues. The CDR3 nucleotides read TGTGCCAGCAGCGGAGGGACAGGGCTCCGCAATGAGCAGTTCTTC. Translating gives CASSGGTGLRNEQFF.

The rearrangement links TRBV18 to TRBJ2-5, with D possibly matching TRBD1 (5 bases). V was clipped by 6 bases and J by 5 bases, with 16 bases between them. In germline, CDR1 is KGHSH, CDR2 LQKENI. The CDR3 covers 14 residues. The CDR3 nucleotides read TGTGCCAGCTCCCCAGGGCCAGCACGGGAGACCCAGTACTTC. It encodes CASSPGPARETQYF.

This clonotype was seen a handful of times. The chain is built from TRBV12-3 or TRBV12-4 and TRBJ2-2; D gene unclear. This CDR3 comprises 14 residues. The V end lost 3 bases, the J end lost 1 base, and 6 bases lay between the germline ends. This CDR3 is CASSFNGNTGELFF. The CDR3 bases are TGTGCCAGCAGTTTCAACGGGAACACCGGGGAGCTGTTTTTT.

The chain links TRBV4-2 to TRBJ2-7, with 7 nucleotides matching TRBD1. CDR3 size: 15 residues. Germline V gene lookup returns CDR1 LGHNA and CDR2 YNFKEQ. V dropped 5 bases and J dropped 0; count of bases not matched to a gene: 7. CDR3 sequence: CASSKGTASSYEQYF. CDR3 sequence (DNA): TGTGCCAGCAGCAAAGGGACAGCCTCCTCCTACGAGCAGTACTTC.

The rearrangement uses TRBV27 and TRBJ1-5; weak D call: TRBD1 (6 bases). Looked up from germline, CDR1 is MNHEY and CDR2 is SMNVEV (reference sequence). The CDR3 has 14 residues. V was clipped by 6 bases and J by 7 bases, with 16 bases between them. The CDR3 nucleotides are TGTGCCAGCAGCCTCCGGTTCGGGGGCCAGCCCCAGCATTTT. It yields the protein CASSLRFGGQPQHF.

The rearrangement joins TRBV9 to TRBJ2-1; a possible D gene is TRBD1 (6 bases). The CDR3 contains 13 residues. Per germline, CDR1 SGDLS and CDR2 YYNGEE. V shed 2 bases and J shed 9 bases, with 12 bases lying between them. In DNA form, the CDR3 reads TGTGCCAGCAGCGTGCCAGGGGCCCCTGAGCAGTTCTTC. Its protein product is CASSVPGAPEQFF.

This clonotype occurred a few times. This chain links TRBV29-1 with TRBJ1-6, with 8 nucleotides matching TRBD1. This CDR3 is 13 amino acids long. Germline CDR1 reads SQVTM; CDR2 reads ANQGSEA. With 4 bases clipped from V and 6 bases from J, the junction kept 2 bases outside the gene matches. In nucleotides, the CDR3 is TGCAGCGTTGGGACAGGGCCTAATTCACCCCTCCACTTT. Encoded protein: CSVGTGPNSPLHF. Full variable domain (missing parts from reference TRBV29-1 and TRBJ1-6): SAVISQKPSRDICQRGTSLTIQCQVDSQVTMMFWYRQQPGQSLTLIATANQGSEATYESGFVIDKFPISRPNLTFSTLTVSNMSPEDSSIYLCSVGTGPNSPLHFGNGTRLTVT.

The rearrangement links TRBV24-1 to TRBJ2-2; 8 bases match TRBD2. Per germline, CDR1 KGHDR and CDR2 SFDVKD. The CDR3 is 18 residues long. The J segment lost 6 bases and the V segment lost 5 bases, leaving 16 bases of the junction unmatched. The CDR3 DNA follows: TGTGCCACCAGTGCCCCATCTGGCGGGGGGCATGGCCCCGGGGAGCTGTTTTTT. Protein sequence: CATSAPSGGGHGPGELFF.

The chain has TRBV15 and TRBJ2-1, with D possibly matching TRBD2 (5 bases). Per the germline V gene, CDR1 is LNHNV and CDR2 is YYDKDF (reference sequence). The CDR3 has 14 residues. V was shortened by 1 base and J by 8 bases, with 12 bases between the two germline ends. CDR3 protein: CATSRARAGDEQFF. The CDR3 nucleotides read TGTGCCACCAGCAGAGCAAGGGCCGGGGATGAGCAGTTCTTC.

The chain joins TRBV5-1 to TRBJ2-6, with 7 bases aligning to TRBD1. Germline CDR1 reads SGHRS; CDR2 reads YFSETQ. The J segment lost 5 bases and the V segment lost 2 bases, leaving 4 bases of the junction unmatched. There are 15 residues in the CDR3. The CDR3, as DNA: TGCGCCAGCAGCTTCACAGGGGCCCGGGCCAACGTCCTGACTTTC. As protein: CASSFTGARANVLTF. Looking up the rest from reference TRBV5-1 and TRBJ2-6 gives the full variable domain: KAGVTQTPRYLIKTRGQQVTLSCSPISGHRSVSWYQQTPGQGLQFLFEYFSETQRNKGNFPGRFSGRQFSNSRSEMNVSTLELGDSALYLCASSFTGARANVLTFGAGSRLTVL.

This clonotype was detected only a few times. The rearrangement uses TRBV7-8 and TRBJ2-5; D is uncertain. The CDR3 loop spans 13 amino acids. CDR1 SGHVS and CDR2 FQNEAQ come from the germline V gene. V dropped 2 bases and J dropped 8 bases, with 12 bases sitting between them. The DNA of the CDR3 is TGTGCCAGCAGCTTAACAGCCTGGGAAACCCAGTACTTC. This codes for CASSLTAWETQYF. The full variable domain, rest sourced from reference TRBV7-8 and TRBJ2-5, is GAGVSQSPRYKVAKRGQDVALRCDPISGHVSLFWYQQALGQGPEFLTYFQNEAQLDKSGLPSDRFFAERPEGSVSTLKIQRTQQEDSAVYLCASSLTAWETQYFGPGTRLLVL.

The chain carries TRBV20-1 and TRBJ2-7; the D call may be TRBD1 or TRBD2 (5 bases each). The CDR3 runs to 12 residues. V dropped 5 bases and J dropped 2 bases, with 10 bases sitting between them. Germline assignment: CDR1 DFQATT and CDR2 SNEGSKA (reference sequence). CDR3 coding DNA: TGCAGTGCTTCTCTGGGGGCCTACGAGCAGTACTTC. As protein: CSASLGAYEQYF.

The sample holds a few counts of this clonotype. The chain links TRBV15 to TRBJ2-3; 8 bases are a match to TRBD2. Germline V gives CDR1 LNHNV, CDR2 YYDKDF (reference sequence). Trimming took 3 bases from V and 1 from J; bases not matched to a gene: 6. This CDR3 is 16 amino acids long. The CDR3 coding sequence is TGTGCCACCAGCAGTCAAAGGCGGGGGGGCACAGATACGCAGTATTTT. Its translation: CATSSQRRGGTDTQYF.

This clonotype showed up just a few times. The CDR3 protein is CSVTTGAYEQYF. Here the CDR3 DNA reads TGCAGCGTTACTACAGGAGCCTACGAGCAGTACTTC. The chain combines TRBV29-1 with TRBJ2-7; TRBD1 might be the D (5 bases). Per germline, CDR1 SQVTM and CDR2 ANQGSEA. This CDR3 has 12 amino acids. V dropped 5 bases and J dropped 2 bases, with 10 bases sitting between them.

This clonotype was seen more than once but under ten times. The chain combines TRBV5-1 with TRBJ2-7; TRBD2 matches at 9 bases. The length of the CDR3 is 15 residues. Unmatched junction bases numbered 7, after V lost 4 bases and J lost 2 bases. Per the germline V gene, CDR1 is SGHRS and CDR2 is YFSETQ. The CDR3 loop is CASSPGLAPTYEQYF. CDR3 nucleotide sequence: TGCGCCAGCAGCCCAGGACTAGCGCCTACCTACGAGCAGTACTTC.